These 12 T cell receptor beta chains came from one sample sequenced in a study of T cell responses to AZD1222 COVID-19 vaccine. Sequencing was performed with immunoSEQ multiplex PCR; in TCRdb, only in-frame clones are kept and a portion is missing. Of 130,000 or so clones in the sample, over 90% were seen once. The specimen was peripheral blood, collected on day 0 of AZD1222 vaccination. The receptor source for this set is an adult in good health.

The chain combines TRBV7-2 with TRBJ1-3; D is unresolved. Germline CDR1 and CDR2: SGHTA and FQGNSA. V dropped 1 base and J dropped 4 bases, with 8 bases sitting between them. This CDR3 is 14 amino acids long. DNA for the CDR3: TGTGCCAGCAGCTTAGACTATTTGGGAAACACCATATATTTT. This gives the protein CASSLDYLGNTIYF. Variable domain in full (rest from reference TRBV7-2 and TRBJ1-3): GAGVSQSPSNKVTEKGKDVELRCDPISGHTALYWYRQSLGQGLEFLIYFQGNSAPDKSGLPSDRFSAERTGGSVSTLTIQRTQQEDSAVYLCASSLDYLGNTIYFGEGSWLTVV.

This rearrangement joins TRBV7-3 to TRBJ2-5, with D possibly TRBD2 on 6 matching bases. This CDR3 comprises 15 residues. Per germline, CDR1 SGHTA and CDR2 FQGTGA. Trimming took 0 bases from V and 2 from J, leaving 10 bases between them. The CDR3 region has the DNA TGTGCCAGCAGCTTAACCCGGGACTCTCAAGAGACCCAGTACTTC. Translating gives CASSLTRDSQETQYF.

V gene TRBV7-2 combines with J gene TRBJ2-3, with a possible D match to TRBD2 (6 bases). The CDR3 has 14 residues. Germline lookup yields CDR1 SGHTA and CDR2 FQGNSA. V lost 5 bases, J lost 6 bases, and 15 bases lay in between. The CDR3 spells CASSPSGFKDTQYF. Here the CDR3 DNA reads TGTGCCAGCAGCCCAAGCGGGTTCAAGGATACGCAGTATTTT.

The V and J genes are TRBV6-1 and TRBJ1-5; D is unresolved. The ends were cut back, 1 base at V and 3 bases at J, with 7 bases in the middle. The CDR3 is 14 residues long. In germline, CDR1 is MNHNS, CDR2 SASEGT. The CDR3 DNA reads as TGTGCCAGCAGTGAAGACAGCTTCAATCAGCCCCAGCATTTT. Amino acids: CASSEDSFNQPQHF.

This sequence joins TRBV6-4 and TRBJ2-7; 8 positions agree with TRBD1. Germline V gene lookup returns CDR1 MRHNA and CDR2 SNTAGT. CDR3 length: 15 residues. Trimming cost V 2 bases and J 3 bases; bases outside gene matches: 6. In DNA, the CDR3 is TGTGCCAGCAGTGACACGGCAGGGGGCTACTACGAGCAGTACTTC. Protein product: CASSDTAGGYYEQYF.

The gene calls are TRBV6-4 and TRBJ2-1; possible D gene TRBD1, 6 bases. Germline CDR1 and CDR2: MRHNA and SNTAGT. There are 14 residues in the CDR3. The V end lost 6 bases, the J end lost 4 bases, and 13 bases lay between the germline ends. The CDR3, as DNA: TGTGCCAGCAGCACGGACAGTAGATACAATGAGCAGTTCTTC. This gives the protein CASSTDSRYNEQFF.

The chain couples TRBV7-8 to TRBJ1-6; TRBD1 matches 9 bases. The length of the CDR3 is 15 residues. Germline V gene sequence: CDR1 SGHVS, CDR2 FQNEAQ. V lost 5 bases and J lost 4; bases outside the gene matches: 3. CDR3 in amino acids: CASSPGQGYNSPLHF. The CDR3 bases are TGTGCCAGCAGCCCTGGACAGGGGTATAATTCACCCCTCCACTTT.

This sequence joins TRBV5-1 and TRBJ1-4; the D is unclear. Looked up from germline, CDR1 is SGHRS and CDR2 is YFSETQ. This CDR3 spans 14 amino acids. Trimming pared 4 bases from V and 8 bases from J, leaving 15 bases between. CDR3 bases: TGCGCCAGCAGCCCTGGGCTCTTAGAGGAAAAACTGTTTTTT. Its protein product is CASSPGLLEEKLFF.

CDR3 bases: TGCAGTGCTAGTAAATCTGGGGCGGAGGGCAATCAGCCCCAGCATTTT. Translation gives CSASKSGAEGNQPQHF. V is TRBV20-1 and J is TRBJ1-5, with D possibly matching TRBD1 (5 bases). The length of the CDR3 is 16 residues. Germline V CDR1 and CDR2: DFQATT, SNEGSKA (reference sequence). V lost 3 bases and J 2 bases, leaving 17 bases between the germline ends.

The chain links TRBV28 to TRBJ2-3; D call uncertain. The germline V gene has CDR1 MDHEN and CDR2 SYDVKM. The CDR3 length is 14 residues. Trimming left V 6 bases short and J 2 bases short, with 12 bases between. The CDR3 DNA reads as TGTGCCAGCAGCCTTTCACAGTCCACAGATACGCAGTATTTT. Translated: CASSLSQSTDTQYF.

The genes are TRBV24-1 and TRBJ2-5; TRBD2 matches at 7 bases. With 3 bases clipped from V and 2 bases from J, the junction kept 5 bases outside the gene matches. Looked up from germline, CDR1 is KGHDR and CDR2 is SFDVKD. The CDR3 totals 15 residues. CDR3 region: CATSDGGGPQETQYF. CDR3 sequence (DNA): TGTGCCACCAGTGATGGGGGAGGGCCGCAAGAGACCCAGTACTTC.

The chain couples TRBV3-1 (or the pseudogene TRBV3-2) to TRBJ1-2; possible D gene TRBD1, 6 bases. Germline lookup yields CDR1 LGHDT and CDR2 YNNKEL (reference sequence). V was trimmed by 0 bases and J by 2 bases, leaving 25 bases between them. The CDR3 has 20 amino acids. DNA of the CDR3: TGTGCCAGCAGCCAAGATTCCCCGGACAGCTACTGGTCCCCAAACTATGGCTACACCTTC. It yields the protein CASSQDSPDSYWSPNYGYTF.